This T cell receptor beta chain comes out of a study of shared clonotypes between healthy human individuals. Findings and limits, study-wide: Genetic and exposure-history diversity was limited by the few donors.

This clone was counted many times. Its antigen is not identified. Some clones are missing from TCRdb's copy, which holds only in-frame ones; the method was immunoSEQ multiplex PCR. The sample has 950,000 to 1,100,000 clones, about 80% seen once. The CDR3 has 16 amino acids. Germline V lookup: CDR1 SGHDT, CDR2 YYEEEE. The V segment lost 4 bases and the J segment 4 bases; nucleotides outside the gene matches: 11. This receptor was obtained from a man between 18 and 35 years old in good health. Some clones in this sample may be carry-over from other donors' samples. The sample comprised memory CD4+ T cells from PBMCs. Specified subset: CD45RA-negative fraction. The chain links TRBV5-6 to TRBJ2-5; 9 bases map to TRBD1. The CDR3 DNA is TGTGCCAGCAGCCGCCGTGGGACAGGGCGCGGAGAGACCCAGTACTTC. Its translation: CASSRRGTGRGETQYF.